This entry lists 12 T cell receptor beta chains sequenced from one sample in a study of blood T cell repertoires in COVID-19. Using immunoSEQ multiplex PCR, the repertoire was profiled, and TCRdb retains in-frame clones only, with some absent. The sample contains some 67,000 clones, around 86% of which appear only once. The sample consisted of peripheral blood. All receptors derive from a man in his forties or fifties with active COVID-19.

The chain links TRBV4-3 to TRBJ1-3; possibly TRBD1 for D (5 bases). The CDR3 runs 13 residues. The germline gives CDR1 LGHNA, CDR2 YSLEER. Trimming removed 0 bases at V and 8 bases at J, with 8 bases between. For the CDR3, the DNA is TGCGCCAGCAGCCAAGAGGGGCAAGACACCATATATTTT. Encoded protein: CASSQEGQDTIYF.

The chain links TRBV6-2 or TRBV6-3 to TRBJ2-5; 11 bases line up with TRBD1. Looked up from germline, CDR1 is MNHEY and CDR2 is SVGEGT. The CDR3 length is 15 residues. The trim removed 4 bases at V and 4 bases at J, leaving 5 bases unmatched. DNA for the CDR3: TGTGCCAGCAGTTCCTGGGACAGGGGGTCAGAGACCCAGTACTTC. This sequence encodes CASSSWDRGSETQYF.

This sequence joins TRBV5-1 and TRBJ1-2; the match to TRBD1 covers 10 bases. Per the germline V gene, CDR1 is SGHRS and CDR2 is YFSETQ. J lost 4 bases, V lost 0 bases, and 6 bases had no gene match. The CDR3 extends over 16 amino acids. Here the CDR3 reads CASSLEGTGVTYGYTF. CDR3 DNA: TGCGCCAGCAGCTTGGAGGGGACAGGGGTTACCTATGGCTACACCTTC.

The chain is built from TRBV28 and TRBJ2-1; 8 positions agree with TRBD2. Losses at the gene ends were 5 bases for V and 7 bases for J; bases not matched to a gene: 10. This CDR3 has 15 residues. The germline V gene encodes CDR1 MDHEN and CDR2 SYDVKM. CDR3 loop: CASSGAGGAVNEQFF. CDR3 DNA sequence: TGTGCCAGCAGTGGGGCGGGAGGTGCTGTTAATGAGCAGTTCTTC.

This sequence joins TRBV7-2 and TRBJ2-7, with 9 bases lining up with TRBD1. Germline CDR1 SGHTA, CDR2 FQGNSA. The CDR3 loop spans 15 amino acids. V lost 5 bases and J lost 7; bases outside the gene matches: 12. The CDR3 sequence: CASSRLQGASKEQYF. The CDR3, as DNA: TGTGCCAGCAGCCGCCTACAGGGGGCATCGAAGGAGCAGTACTTC.

The chain is built from TRBV24-1 and TRBJ1-2; D remains unclear. The V and J ends lost 2 bases and 8 bases respectively, with 14 bases between them. The CDR3 has 14 residues. CDR1 is KGHDR and CDR2 is SFDVKD in the germline V gene. The CDR3: CATSDSIVKSGYTF. CDR3 sequence (DNA): TGTGCCACCAGTGATTCTATAGTAAAATCGGGCTACACCTTC.

The chain couples TRBV6-1 to TRBJ1-6; D not resolved. CDR1 and CDR2 (germline): MNHNS, SASEGT. The CDR3 totals 15 residues. The V gene lost 0 bases and the J gene lost 7 bases, with 10 bases spanning the gap. CDR3 coding DNA: TGTGCCAGCAGTGAAGCGGTCCCCCGGAATTCACCCCTCCACTTT. It codes for CASSEAVPRNSPLHF.

V and J are TRBV29-1 and TRBJ1-5, with TRBD1 as a possible D gene (5 bases). CDR1 and CDR2 (germline): SQVTM, ANQGSEA. CDR3 length: 14 amino acids. Trimming pared 4 bases from V and 1 base from J, leaving 11 bases between. The CDR3 nucleotides are TGCAGCGTTGTGACGGGGGTGAGCAATCAGCCCCAGCATTTT. Encoded protein: CSVVTGVSNQPQHF.

This clone was seen once. The genes are TRBV11-2 and TRBJ2-2, with D unresolved. CDR1 and CDR2 from the germline V gene are SGHAT and FQNNGV. This CDR3 has 15 residues. Trimming cost V 1 base and J 3 bases, with 9 bases left between them. The CDR3 sequence is CASSLVSTHTGELFF. The CDR3 coding sequence is TGTGCCAGCAGCTTAGTTAGCACGCACACCGGGGAGCTGTTTTTT.

The rearrangement joins TRBV12-5 to TRBJ2-3, with 7 bases that match TRBD2. Germline CDR1 LGHNT, CDR2 FRNRAP. This CDR3 region has 15 residues. Trimming took 0 bases from V and 0 from J; bases not matched to a gene: 0. The CDR3 region has the DNA TGTGCTAGTGGTTTGGTAGCGGGGAGCACAGATACGCAGTATTTT. Residues: CASGLVAGSTDTQYF.

The V gene is TRBV19, the J gene TRBJ2-2; D is undetermined. There are 14 residues in the CDR3. The germline V gene has CDR1 LNHDA and CDR2 SQIVND (reference sequence). V lost 2 bases, J lost 3 bases, and 7 bases lay in between. CDR3 residues: CASSILADTGELFF. CDR3 nucleotide sequence: TGTGCCAGTAGTATACTCGCAGACACCGGGGAGCTGTTTTTT.

The rearrangement joins TRBV7-6 to TRBJ2-2, with a possible D match to TRBD2 (5 bases). CDR1 is SGHVS, CDR2 FNYEAQ, per germline. CDR3 length: 17 residues. V was cut by 0 bases and J by 4 bases, with 15 bases left in between. CDR3 protein: CASSLAALALGTGELFF. CDR3 in DNA: TGTGCCAGCAGCTTAGCGGCTCTAGCTTTGGGCACCGGGGAGCTGTTTTTT. The full variable domain, in which reference TRBV7-6 and TRBJ2-2 provide the parts outside the CDR3, is GAGVSQSPRYKVTKRGQDVALRCDPISGHVSLYWYRQALGQGPEFLTYFNYEAQQDKSGLPNDRFSAERPEGSISTLTIQRTEQRDSAMYRCASSLAALALGTGELFFGEGSRLTVL.